This T cell receptor (beta chain) derives from a study of blood T cell repertoires in COVID-19. Background on the study: The origin of the acute and convalescent COVID-19 samples was the United States, Italy and Spain. PBMCs, B-cell-depleted T cells, or T cells were the source of the cDNA or gDNA that made up the material.

In the original analysis: Estimation of nucleated cell counts was performed using reference gene primer amplification. Sequenced by immunoSEQ multiplex PCR; TCRdb stores in-frame clones only, minus some. The V and J calls and clone size come from that table; D and trimming were worked out from the DNA. Among 100,000 or so clones listed, just under 85% were seen once. CDR1 is MRHNA, CDR2 SNTAGT, per germline. J was trimmed by 1 base and V by 6 bases; bases with no gene match: 4. This CDR3 contains 15 residues. Sequencing was carried out using peripheral blood. The source of this sequence is a man between 45 and 60 years old with active or convalescent COVID-19. This chain links TRBV6-4 with TRBJ2-2, with TRBD1 identical over 8 bases. CDR3 amino acids: CASSTDRGNTGELFF. The CDR3, as DNA: TGTGCCAGCAGCACCGACAGGGGGAACACCGGGGAGCTGTTTTTT.